The source of this TCR beta chain is a study of glioma-infiltrating T cells after dendritic cell vaccination. On this clone itself: Its target is not known.

This CDR3 region has 17 residues. Germline CDR1 and CDR2: WNHNN and SYGVQD (reference sequence). The junction had 13 bases not matched to a gene; V was cut back by 0 bases and J by 10 bases. Findings and caveats of the study: Few patients contributed both blood and tumor specimens.

The table came from immunoSEQ multiplex PCR; TCRdb's copy has only in-frame clones and leaves some out. This sample has over 55,000 clones; roughly 83% occur once, and the top ten carry 15% to 17%. The time point is: after dendritic cell vaccination, including at tumor progression/relapse. The TCR was taken from a human donor with glioblastoma. V is TRBV10-1 and J is TRBJ2-1, with 9 bases fitting TRBD2. This specimen consisted of blood, obtained after dendritic cell vaccination. The CDR3 region is CASSESVGRGGRSEQFF. The CDR3 DNA follows: TGCGCCAGCAGTGAGTCGGTTGGGCGGGGGGGCCGAAGCGAGCAGTTCTTC.